This passage covers 19 T cell receptor beta chains from one sample sequenced in a study of patients and donors after allogeneic stem cell transplantation (dated by TCRdb to 2020 to 2021). The library was generated by RT-PCR. This sample was sequenced with a NextSeq 550. The public reads were reprocessed in TCRdb via fastp at Q25 and MiXCR, keeping in-frame beta chains. CDR3 protein sequences are deduplicated, and each keeps its most common genes and DNA. This sample comprises over 150,000 distinct CDR3 sequences, more than 35% of them detected only once. The top ten constitute 30% to 35% of the sample. Sequences were obtained from blood, either unsorted or a sorted T cell fraction (not recorded which). These receptors were obtained from a human donor who was either an allogeneic HSCT recipient or a stem cell or donor lymphocyte infusion donor (not recorded which). It is not recorded whose cells these are; they may come from a transplant donor.

The chain is built from TRBV4-3 and TRBJ2-1; 8 bases align to TRBD2. The germline CDR1 and CDR2 sequences are LGHNA and YSLEER. The CDR3 consists of 16 residues. V lost 0 bases, J lost 4 bases, and 5 bases stayed unmatched. The CDR3 coding sequence is TGCGCCAGCAGCCAAGACCATAGCGGGACGTACAATGAGCAGTTCTTC. This encodes CASSQDHSGTYNEQFF.

This clonotype was seen a few times. The CDR3 loop is CSVVDRTYEQYF. The CDR3 DNA is TGCAGCGTAGTTGACAGGACCTACGAGCAGTACTTC. V and J are TRBV29-1 and TRBJ2-7; TRBD1 is a possible D gene (6 bases). CDR3 size: 12 residues. Germline CDR1 reads SQVTM; CDR2 reads ANQGSEA. Trimming shortened V by 6 bases and J by 2 bases, and 11 bases separated the two germline ends.

The chain uses TRBV12-3 or TRBV12-4 and TRBJ2-4; maybe TRBD2 (6 bases). V dropped 3 bases and J dropped 9 bases, with 21 bases sitting between them. The CDR3 sequence is 16 residues long. The CDR3 bases are TGTGCCAGCAGTTTCGGAGGCAGGGTGGGAGCGGGCATTCAGTACTTC. Translation: CASSFGGRVGAGIQYF.

The chain recombines TRBV27 with TRBJ1-5, with D unclear. V lost 6 bases, J lost 4 bases, and 10 bases lay in between. The germline CDR1 and CDR2 sequences are MNHEY and SMNVEV (reference sequence). This CDR3 is 13 amino acids long. CDR3 DNA: TGTGCCAGCAGATTCAACTTAAATCAGCCCCAGCATTTT. Residues: CASRFNLNQPQHF.

V and J are TRBV27 and TRBJ1-5; D ambiguous. The length of the CDR3 is 15 residues. CDR1 and CDR2 (germline): MNHEY, SMNVEV (reference sequence). V lost 6 bases and J 1 base, leaving 13 bases between the germline ends. CDR3 nucleotide sequence: TGTGCCAGCAGATCGAACGAGGGAAGCAATCAGCCCCAGCATTTT. Protein: CASRSNEGSNQPQHF.

The chain combines TRBV27 with TRBJ1-2; TRBD1 matches at 7 bases. V shed 5 bases, J shed 8 bases, and the junction held 14 bases outside the gene matches. Germline V CDR1 and CDR2: MNHEY, SMNVEV (reference sequence). The length of the CDR3 is 15 residues. The CDR3 is CASSPRDSPIGGYTF. In DNA form, the CDR3 reads TGTGCCAGCAGTCCGCGGGACAGTCCCATCGGGGGCTACACCTTC.

This clonotype was detected a few times. The chain links TRBV29-1 to TRBJ2-7, with D hard to call. The CDR3 runs 11 residues. Trimming left V 5 bases short and J 3 bases short, with 8 bases between. CDR1 and CDR2 (germline): SQVTM, ANQGSEA. This CDR3 is CSVQTGYEQYF. For the CDR3, the DNA is TGCAGCGTTCAAACCGGCTACGAGCAGTACTTC.

The rearrangement links TRBV4-3 to TRBJ2-7; 7 positions agree with TRBD1. V gave up 1 base and J gave up 6 bases; unmatched junction bases: 6. This CDR3 has 14 residues. Germline lookup yields CDR1 LGHNA and CDR2 YSLEER. The CDR3, as DNA: TGCGCCAGCAGCCAAGGCTCACAGGGGACCGAGCAGTACTTC. Translating gives CASSQGSQGTEQYF.

This clonotype was seen a few times. The V call is TRBV29-1, the J call TRBJ1-4; D not resolved. V gave up 3 bases and J gave up 8 bases, with 7 bases separating them. Germline V gene lookup returns CDR1 SQVTM and CDR2 ANQGSEA. The CDR3 runs 11 residues. CDR3 nucleotide sequence: TGCAGCGTTGACGGTGGAGAAAAACTGTTTTTT. It translates to CSVDGGEKLFF.

Only a few counts were recorded for this clonotype. This chain links TRBV25-1 with TRBJ2-1; 12 bases match TRBD2. Germline-derived CDR1 and CDR2 are MGHDK and SYGVNS. Trimming cost V 3 bases and J 8 bases; bases outside gene matches: 2. There are 14 residues in the CDR3. CDR3 loop: CASSETSGSYEQFF. The CDR3 nucleotides read TGTGCCAGCAGTGAGACTAGCGGGAGCTATGAGCAGTTCTTC.

The chain recombines TRBV28 with TRBJ2-5, with a weak D call TRBD2 (6 bases). The length of the CDR3 is 15 residues. The ends were cut back, 1 base at V and 3 bases at J, with 12 bases in the middle. Germline CDR1 and CDR2: MDHEN and SYDVKM. CDR3 residues: CASSLSTWGEETQYF. The DNA for the CDR3 is TGTGCCAGCAGTTTATCGACTTGGGGGGAAGAGACCCAGTACTTC. Together with reference TRBV28 and TRBJ2-5, the CDR3 gives the full variable domain: DVKVTQSSRYLVKRTGEKVFLECVQDMDHENMFWYRQDPGLGLRLIYFSYDVKMKEKGDIPEGYSVSREKKERFSLILESASTNQTSMYLCASSLSTWGEETQYFGPGTRLLVL.

The CDR3 sequence is CATVALTLNTEAFF. The DNA of the CDR3 is TGTGCCACCGTGGCCTTAACCTTGAACACTGAAGCTTTCTTT. The chain links TRBV6-5 to TRBJ1-1; D is uncertain. V was pared by 10 bases and J by 0 bases, with 15 bases between. The CDR3 is 14 amino acids. Per germline, CDR1 MNHEY and CDR2 SVGAGI.

The table lists this clonotype with a few counts. The genes are TRBV19 and TRBJ2-1; D could derive from TRBD1 or TRBD2 (6 bases each). The CDR3 covers 15 residues. CDR1 LNHDA and CDR2 SQIVND come from the germline V gene (reference sequence). The V gene lost 5 bases and the J gene lost 7 bases, with 18 bases spanning the gap. This CDR3 reads CASSSRATRGNEQFF. In DNA, the CDR3 is TGTGCCAGTAGTTCTAGGGCGACTAGGGGGAATGAGCAGTTCTTC.

The chain employs TRBV4-1 and TRBJ2-5, with TRBD1 matching over 12 bases. The CDR3 contains 15 residues. The V gene's germline CDR1 is MGHRA and CDR2 YSYEKL. V was clipped by 0 bases and J by 5 bases; unmatched bases: 1. CDR3 nucleotides: TGCGCCAGCAGCCAAGAGGGACAGGGGGCCGAGACCCAGTACTTC. Amino acid sequence: CASSQEGQGAETQYF.

This chain links TRBV7-9 with TRBJ1-4; 9 bases are shared with TRBD1. This CDR3 is 15 amino acids long. With V trimmed by 5 bases and J by 8 bases, 9 bases remained unmatched. Germline V gene lookup returns CDR1 SEHNR and CDR2 FQNEAQ (reference sequence). CDR3 sequence reads: CASSRLPGQGEKLFF. The CDR3 nucleotides are TGTGCCAGCAGCCGGCTCCCGGGACAGGGAGAAAAACTGTTTTTT.

This clonotype was found many times. The chain is built from TRBV7-9 and TRBJ1-2; 7 bases match TRBD1. After removal of 2 bases from V and 6 bases from J, the junction contained 3 bases not matched to a gene. The CDR3 covers 13 residues. CDR1 is SEHNR and CDR2 is FQNEAQ in the germline V gene (reference sequence). CDR3 loop: CASSLRDSDGYTF. The CDR3 coding sequence is TGTGCCAGCAGCTTAAGGGACAGCGATGGCTACACCTTC.

CDR3 region: CASSPIYGGTEAFF. The CDR3 region has the DNA TGTGCCAGCAGCCCTATCTACGGGGGCACTGAAGCTTTCTTT. V gene TRBV3-1 combines with J gene TRBJ1-1; D may be TRBD1 (5 bases). V lost 4 bases and J 4 bases, leaving 13 bases between the germline ends. Germline V gives CDR1 LGHDT, CDR2 YNNKEL (reference sequence). The CDR3 extends over 14 amino acids.

CDR3 sequence: CASTITSGSSYNEQFF. In DNA, the CDR3 is TGTGCCAGCACCATTACTAGCGGGAGCTCCTACAATGAGCAGTTCTTC. The chain carries TRBV28 and TRBJ2-1, with 11 bases aligning to TRBD2. J gave up 0 bases and V 7 bases, and 5 bases lay outside the gene matches. The CDR3 contains 16 residues. Looked up from germline, CDR1 is MDHEN and CDR2 is SYDVKM.

The chain links TRBV5-1 to TRBJ2-7, with D perhaps matching TRBD2 (5 bases). This CDR3 contains 16 residues. The ends were cut back, 3 bases at V and 5 bases at J, with 21 bases in the middle. Germline CDR1 reads SGHRS; CDR2 reads YFSETQ. The CDR3 region is CASSSTWLAGNNEQYF. In DNA, the CDR3 is TGCGCCAGCAGCTCCACTTGGCTAGCAGGAAACAACGAGCAGTACTTC. Full variable domain (rest looked up from reference TRBV5-1 and TRBJ2-7): KAGVTQTPRYLIKTRGQQVTLSCSPISGHRSVSWYQQTPGQGLQFLFEYFSETQRNKGNFPGRFSGRQFSNSRSEMNVSTLELGDSALYLCASSSTWLAGNNEQYFGPGTRLTVT.